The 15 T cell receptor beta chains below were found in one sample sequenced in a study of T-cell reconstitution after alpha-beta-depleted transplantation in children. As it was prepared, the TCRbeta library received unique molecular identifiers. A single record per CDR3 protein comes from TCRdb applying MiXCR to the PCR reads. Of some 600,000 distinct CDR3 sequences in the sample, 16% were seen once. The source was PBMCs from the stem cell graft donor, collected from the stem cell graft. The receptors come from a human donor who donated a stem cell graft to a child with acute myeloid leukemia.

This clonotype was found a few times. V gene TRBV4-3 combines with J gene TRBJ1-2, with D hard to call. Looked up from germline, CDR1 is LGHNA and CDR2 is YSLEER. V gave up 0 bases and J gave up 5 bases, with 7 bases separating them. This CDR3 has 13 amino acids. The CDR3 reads CASSQDLGYGYTF. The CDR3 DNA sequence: TGCGCCAGCAGCCAAGATCTGGGATATGGCTACACCTTC.

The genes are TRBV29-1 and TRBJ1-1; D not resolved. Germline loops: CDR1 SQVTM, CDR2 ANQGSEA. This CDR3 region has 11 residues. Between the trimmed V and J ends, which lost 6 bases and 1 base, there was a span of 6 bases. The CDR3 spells CSVVGNTEAFF. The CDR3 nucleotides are TGCAGCGTGGTGGGGAACACTGAAGCTTTCTTT.

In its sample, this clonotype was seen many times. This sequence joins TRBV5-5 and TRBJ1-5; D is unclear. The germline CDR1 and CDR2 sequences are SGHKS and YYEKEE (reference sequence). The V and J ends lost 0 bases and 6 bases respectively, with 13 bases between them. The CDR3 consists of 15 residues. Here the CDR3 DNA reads TGTGCCAGCAGCTTGGTAGACGGTAGTATTCAGCCCCAGCATTTT. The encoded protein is CASSLVDGSIQPQHF.

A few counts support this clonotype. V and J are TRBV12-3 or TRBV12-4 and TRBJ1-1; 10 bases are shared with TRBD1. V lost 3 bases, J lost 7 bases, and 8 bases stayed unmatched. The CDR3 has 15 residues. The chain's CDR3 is CASSFSGTGAIEAFF. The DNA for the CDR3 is TGTGCCAGCAGTTTCTCCGGGACAGGGGCGATTGAAGCTTTCTTT.

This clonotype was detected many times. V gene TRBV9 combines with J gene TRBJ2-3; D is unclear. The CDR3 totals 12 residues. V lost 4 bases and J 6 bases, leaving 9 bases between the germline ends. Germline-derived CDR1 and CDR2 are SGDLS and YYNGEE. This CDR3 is CASSTRDDTQYF. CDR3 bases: TGTGCCAGCAGCACACGAGATGATACGCAGTATTTT.

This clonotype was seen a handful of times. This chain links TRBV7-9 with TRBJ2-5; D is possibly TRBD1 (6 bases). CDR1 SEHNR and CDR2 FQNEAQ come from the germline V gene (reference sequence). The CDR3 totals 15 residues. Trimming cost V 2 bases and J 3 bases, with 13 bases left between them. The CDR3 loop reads CASSLLPGTKETQYF. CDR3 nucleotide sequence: TGTGCCAGCAGCTTACTCCCAGGGACAAAAGAGACCCAGTACTTC.

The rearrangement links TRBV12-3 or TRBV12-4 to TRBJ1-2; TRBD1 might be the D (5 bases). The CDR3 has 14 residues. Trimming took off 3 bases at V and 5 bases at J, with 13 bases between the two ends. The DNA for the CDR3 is TGTGCCAGCAGTTTTCGACAGATCTATTATGGCTACACCTTC. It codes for CASSFRQIYYGYTF.

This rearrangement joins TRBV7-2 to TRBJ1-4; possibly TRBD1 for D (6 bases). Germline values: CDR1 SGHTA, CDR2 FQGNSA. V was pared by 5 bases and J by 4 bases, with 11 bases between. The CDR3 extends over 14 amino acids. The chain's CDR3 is CASSADRRNEKLFF. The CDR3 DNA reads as TGTGCCAGCAGCGCGGACAGACGTAATGAAAAACTGTTTTTT.

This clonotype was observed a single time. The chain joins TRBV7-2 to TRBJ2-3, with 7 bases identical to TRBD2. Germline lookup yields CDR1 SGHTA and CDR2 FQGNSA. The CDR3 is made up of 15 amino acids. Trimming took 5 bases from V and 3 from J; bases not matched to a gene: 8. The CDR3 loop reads CASSPLTSPTDTQYF. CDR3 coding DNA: TGTGCCAGCAGCCCTCTGACTAGCCCGACAGATACGCAGTATTTT.

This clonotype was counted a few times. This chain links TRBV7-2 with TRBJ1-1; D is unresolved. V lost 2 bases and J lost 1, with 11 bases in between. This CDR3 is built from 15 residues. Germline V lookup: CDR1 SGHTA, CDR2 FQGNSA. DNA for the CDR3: TGTGCCAGCAGCTTATTGATGCCGGCGAACACTGAAGCTTTCTTT. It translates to CASSLLMPANTEAFF. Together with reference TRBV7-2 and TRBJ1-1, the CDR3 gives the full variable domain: GAGVSQSPSNKVTEKGKDVELRCDPISGHTALYWYRQSLGQGLEFLIYFQGNSAPDKSGLPSDRFSAERTGGSVSTLTIQRTQQEDSAVYLCASSLLMPANTEAFFGQGTRLTVV.

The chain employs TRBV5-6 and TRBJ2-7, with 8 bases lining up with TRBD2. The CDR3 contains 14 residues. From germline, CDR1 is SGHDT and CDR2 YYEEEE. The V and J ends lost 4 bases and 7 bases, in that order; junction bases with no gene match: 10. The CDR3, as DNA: TGTGCCAGCAGCCCGGACGTCGCGGGGGGTGAGCAGTACTTC. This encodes CASSPDVAGGEQYF.

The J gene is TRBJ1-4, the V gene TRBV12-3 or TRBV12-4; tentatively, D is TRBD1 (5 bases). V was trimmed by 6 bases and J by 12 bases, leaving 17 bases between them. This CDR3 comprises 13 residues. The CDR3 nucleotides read TGTGCCAGCAGGAAACCTCTCGGACATGAACTGTTTTTT. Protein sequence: CASRKPLGHELFF.

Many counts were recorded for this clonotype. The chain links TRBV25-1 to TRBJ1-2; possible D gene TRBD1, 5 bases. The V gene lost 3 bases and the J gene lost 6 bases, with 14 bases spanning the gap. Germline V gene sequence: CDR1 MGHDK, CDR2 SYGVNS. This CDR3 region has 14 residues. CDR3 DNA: TGTGCCAGCAGTGAGGGTCTGGGGCAGCATGGCTACACCTTC. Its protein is CASSEGLGQHGYTF.

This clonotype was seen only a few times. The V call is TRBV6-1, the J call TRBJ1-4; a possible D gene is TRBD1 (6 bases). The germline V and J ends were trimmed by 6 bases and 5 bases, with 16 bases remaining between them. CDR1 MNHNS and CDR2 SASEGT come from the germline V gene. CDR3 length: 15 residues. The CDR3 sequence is CASRASQGSNEKLFF. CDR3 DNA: TGTGCCAGCAGGGCCTCACAGGGATCGAATGAAAAACTGTTTTTT.

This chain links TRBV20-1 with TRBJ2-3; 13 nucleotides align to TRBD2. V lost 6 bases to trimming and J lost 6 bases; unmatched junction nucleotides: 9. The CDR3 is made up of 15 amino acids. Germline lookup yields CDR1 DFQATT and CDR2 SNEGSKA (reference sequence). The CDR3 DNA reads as TGCAGTGCCCCCTCGCCGGGACTAGCGGGGGATACGCAGTATTTT. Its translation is CSAPSPGLAGDTQYF.